There are many counts of the clone carrying this TCR beta chain. The data were taken from a study of blood T cell repertoires in COVID-19. At the level of the study: Donors in the United States, Italy and Spain gave samples during acute or convalescent COVID-19.

J was trimmed by 7 bases and V by 6 bases; bases with no gene match: 7. Per germline, CDR1 MDHEN and CDR2 SYDVKM. The CDR3 is made up of 15 amino acids. Assay used: immunoSEQ multiplex PCR; TCRdb lists only in-frame clones, some missing. The table shows approximately 470,000 clones, with 75% to 90% occurring only once. The sequenced material came from peripheral blood. The chain links TRBV28 to TRBJ2-4; TRBD2 aligns across 12 bases. This receptor was identified in a human donor in a cohort sampled during active COVID-19. The CDR3 region has the DNA TGTGCCAGCAGGTGGGCTAGCGGGAGGGATAACATTCAGTACTTC. It encodes CASRWASGRDNIQYF.